This TCR beta chain was documented in a study of blood T cell repertoires in COVID-19. In the study overall: In each case, the material was cDNA or gDNA derived from T cells, B-cell-depleted T cells, or PBMCs.

TCRdb keeps only in-frame clones here, not all; method: immunoSEQ multiplex PCR. The repertoire holds 150,000 or so clones, with roughly 84% as singletons. CDR1 is SNHLY, CDR2 FYNNEI, per germline. The CDR3 length is 13 residues. V lost 4 bases, J lost 6 bases, and 7 bases lay in between. Seattle patients were enrolled while actively infected and followed longitudinally. This chain joins TRBV2 and TRBJ1-6; D is unresolved. Material for sequencing was peripheral blood. The sequence was obtained from a woman in her forties or fifties with COVID-19, enrolled during active disease. Here the CDR3 reads CASSGAGNSPLHF. The CDR3 coding sequence is TGTGCCAGCAGTGGTGCGGGTAATTCACCCCTCCACTTT.